The clone carrying this T cell receptor (beta chain) was found a few times. Its antigen is undetermined. Genomic DNA of each subset was evenly split across several immunoSEQ plates. The protocol was immunoSEQ multiplex PCR, while the TCRdb copy is restricted to in-frame clones and leaves out a portion. The repertoire holds about 96,000 clones, with almost 70% as singletons. The CDR3 totals 12 residues. V shed 5 bases and J shed 4 bases, with 8 bases lying between them. Germline CDR1 and CDR2: MDHEN and SYDVKM. This sample is drawn from a study of shared clonotypes between healthy human individuals. Study-wide context: For every donor, three CD4 naive, three CD4 memory, two CD8 naive and one CD8 memory plates were used. Study-level points and caveats: Sampling included only blood; tissue repertoires likely differ.

The sample taken for sequencing was memory CD8+ T cells sorted from blood. Subset: CD45RO+ cells pooled with CCR7-negative TemRA cells. The origin of this receptor is a man aged 25 to 45 in good health. The J gene is TRBJ1-1, the V gene TRBV28, with a weak D call TRBD1 (6 bases). The CDR3 region is CASSTGPTEAFF. Here the CDR3 DNA reads TGTGCCAGCAGTACAGGGCCCACTGAAGCTTTCTTT.